Shown below are 25 T cell receptor beta chains from a single sample sequenced in a study of cytomegalovirus exposure and HLA in healthy donors. The PCR made use of 60 Vbeta and 13 Jbeta primers. Here immunoSEQ multiplex PCR was the method, and the copy in TCRdb shows in-frame clones only, minus some. The sample consists of around 130,000 clones, about three quarters of them appearing once. Sequences were obtained from PBMCs. These receptors were obtained from a human donor in good health.

This rearrangement joins TRBV27 to TRBJ1-3; the D is unclear. V dropped 3 bases and J dropped 3 bases, with 9 bases sitting between them. From germline, CDR1 is MNHEY and CDR2 SMNVEV (reference sequence). The CDR3 spans 14 residues. CDR3 loop: CASSFLPYGNTIYF. The CDR3 DNA is TGTGCCAGCAGTTTCCTCCCTTATGGAAACACCATATATTTT.

The V and J genes are TRBV5-4 and TRBJ2-7; TRBD2 agrees at 12 bases. The CDR3 is 18 amino acids. With V trimmed by 4 bases and J by 1 base, 12 bases remained unmatched. The V gene's germline CDR1 is SGHNT and CDR2 YYREEE (reference sequence). This chain's CDR3 is CASSHRLAGEFSSYEQYF. Here the CDR3 DNA reads TGTGCCAGCAGCCACCGACTAGCGGGGGAGTTCTCTTCCTACGAGCAGTACTTC.

The V gene is TRBV19, the J gene TRBJ2-7; 7 bases map to TRBD1. This CDR3 contains 14 residues. V dropped 5 bases and J dropped 7; count of bases not matched to a gene: 11. Germline V CDR1 and CDR2: LNHDA, SQIVND (reference sequence). CDR3 in amino acids: CASSPDRVPGEQYF. The CDR3 nucleotides are TGTGCCAGTAGTCCCGACAGGGTCCCGGGAGAGCAGTACTTC. The full variable domain, completed using reference TRBV19 and TRBJ2-7, is DGGITQSPKYLFRKEGQNVTLSCEQNLNHDAMYWYRQDPGQGLRLIYYSQIVNDFQKGDIAEGYSVSREKKESFPLTVTSAQKNPTAFYLCASSPDRVPGEQYFGPGTRLTVT.

V usage is TRBV7-8 and J usage is TRBJ2-7; D call uncertain. The ends were cut back, 5 bases at V and 3 bases at J, with 8 bases in the middle. The germline V gene encodes CDR1 SGHVS and CDR2 FQNEAQ. The CDR3 spans 12 residues. CDR3: CASSRYSYEQYF. In nucleotides, the CDR3 is TGTGCCAGCAGCCGGTACAGCTACGAGCAGTACTTC.

This rearrangement joins TRBV28 to TRBJ2-7; D is uncertain. Trimming removed 10 bases at V and 0 bases at J, with 10 bases between. CDR3 length: 12 amino acids. Germline-derived CDR1 and CDR2 are MDHEN and SYDVKM. In DNA form, the CDR3 reads TGTGCCACGACACAGAACTCCTACGAGCAGTACTTC. Translating gives CATTQNSYEQYF. The whole variable domain, filled in from reference TRBV28 and TRBJ2-7, reads DVKVTQSSRYLVKRTGEKVFLECVQDMDHENMFWYRQDPGLGLRLIYFSYDVKMKEKGDIPEGYSVSREKKERFSLILESASTNQTSMYLCATTQNSYEQYFGPGTRLTVT.

A few counts support this clone. This sequence joins TRBV27 and TRBJ1-1, with 7 bases matching TRBD1. The V gene's germline CDR1 is MNHEY and CDR2 SMNVEV (reference sequence). The CDR3 totals 13 residues. J was trimmed by 5 bases and V by 7 bases; bases with no gene match: 7. Written as DNA, the CDR3 is TGTGCCAGCACCAAGGGGGCTTGGACTGAAGCTTTCTTT. The encoded protein is CASTKGAWTEAFF.

The chain combines TRBV25-1 with TRBJ2-5, with D possibly matching TRBD1 (5 bases). The CDR3 covers 13 residues. Per the germline V gene, CDR1 is MGHDK and CDR2 is SYGVNS. Trimming cost V 3 bases and J 7 bases, with 12 bases left between them. CDR3 protein: CASSDRGRGTQYF. DNA of the CDR3: TGTGCCAGCAGTGATAGGGGCCGAGGGACCCAGTACTTC.

This chain links TRBV27 with TRBJ1-2, with 9 bases identical to TRBD1. This CDR3 comprises 16 residues. Per germline, CDR1 MNHEY and CDR2 SMNVEV (reference sequence). V trimming: 0 bases; J trimming: 3 bases; junction bases outside the gene matches: 5. The CDR3 here is CASSLSGTGGYYGYTF. In nucleotides, the CDR3 is TGTGCCAGCAGTTTATCAGGTACAGGGGGCTACTATGGCTACACCTTC.

The chain joins TRBV5-6 to TRBJ2-7; D remains unclear. CDR1 is SGHDT and CDR2 is YYEEEE in the germline V gene. V lost 3 bases to trimming and J lost 3 bases, with 10 bases between them. The CDR3 consists of 13 residues. The CDR3 loop is CASSYGFFYEQYF. CDR3 DNA sequence: TGTGCCAGCAGCTACGGTTTCTTCTACGAGCAGTACTTC.

The chain couples TRBV14 to TRBJ2-3; 7 bases agree with TRBD1. The CDR3 is 16 amino acids. V was pared by 0 bases and J by 3 bases, with 6 bases of the junction left unmatched. Germline-derived CDR1 and CDR2 are SGHDN and FVKESK. CDR3 DNA sequence: TGTGCCAGCAGCCAAGATATGGGACAGAAAACAGATACGCAGTATTTT. It specifies CASSQDMGQKTDTQYF. The full variable domain, with the rest looked up from reference TRBV14 and TRBJ2-3, is EAGVTQFPSHSVIEKGQTVTLRCDPISGHDNLYWYRRVMGKEIKFLLHFVKESKQDESGMPNNRFLAERTGGTYSTLKVQPAELEDSGVYFCASSQDMGQKTDTQYFGPGTRLTVL.

This clone turned up a few times. The chain is built from TRBV28 and TRBJ1-1; no clear D. From germline, CDR1 is MDHEN and CDR2 SYDVKM. Deletions cut 4 bases from V and 1 base from J, with 7 bases between. The length of the CDR3 is 13 residues. The CDR3: CASSSYKNTEAFF. CDR3 coding DNA: TGTGCCAGCAGTTCGTATAAGAACACTGAAGCTTTCTTT.

The chain is built from TRBV7-3 and TRBJ2-2, with D perhaps matching TRBD1 (6 bases). The CDR3 spans 13 residues. Trimming removed 5 bases at V and 6 bases at J, with 10 bases between. The germline V gene has CDR1 SGHTA and CDR2 FQGTGA. The CDR3 DNA reads as TGTGCCAGCAGCCCCACAGGGCCCGGGGAGCTGTTTTTT. Amino acid sequence: CASSPTGPGELFF.

V is TRBV19 and J is TRBJ2-5, with D perhaps matching TRBD1 (6 bases). Between the trimmed V and J ends, which lost 1 base and 5 bases, there was a span of 20 bases. CDR1 and CDR2 (germline): LNHDA, SQIVND (reference sequence). This CDR3 spans 17 amino acids. CDR3 in DNA: TGTGCCAGTAGTATAGCTGCGAGACACAGGGACGGCGAGACCCAGTACTTC. This translates into CASSIAARHRDGETQYF.

V is TRBV5-1 and J is TRBJ2-7, with TRBD1 matching over 8 bases. Germline V CDR1 and CDR2: SGHRS, YFSETQ. After removal of 4 bases from V and 6 bases from J, the junction contained 9 bases not matched to a gene. The CDR3 length is 14 residues. DNA of the CDR3: TGCGCCAGCAGCCCCGTCCGGACAGGGCTCGAGCAGTACTTC. Amino acid sequence: CASSPVRTGLEQYF.

The chain joins TRBV9 to TRBJ2-5, with 8 bases matching TRBD2. This CDR3 is 14 amino acids long. V lost 3 bases and J lost 4; bases outside the gene matches: 5. Germline-derived CDR1 and CDR2 are SGDLS and YYNGEE. CDR3 in DNA: TGTGCCAGCAGCGGAGCGGGGGTGGGAGAGACCCAGTACTTC. Its translation: CASSGAGVGETQYF.

This clone has only a few counts. V and J are TRBV6-5 and TRBJ2-3; TRBD2 might be the D (5 bases). V was cut by 2 bases and J by 8 bases, with 14 bases left in between. The CDR3 totals 14 residues. Germline CDR1 MNHEY, CDR2 SVGAGI. The CDR3 coding sequence is TGTGCCAGCAGTTACGACAACTACCGGGGTACGCAGTATTTT. This sequence encodes CASSYDNYRGTQYF.

This chain uses TRBV18 with TRBJ2-7; the D is unclear. Germline V gene sequence: CDR1 KGHSH, CDR2 LQKENI. The CDR3 is 15 residues long. V was pared by 3 bases and J by 0 bases, with 12 bases between. This CDR3 reads CASSPTLYSSYEQYF. The CDR3 DNA is TGTGCCAGCTCACCGACTCTTTATAGCTCCTACGAGCAGTACTTC.

The V gene is TRBV7-6, the J gene TRBJ2-3; 10 nucleotides align to TRBD1. This CDR3 spans 15 amino acids. Germline V gene data show CDR1 as SGHVS and CDR2 as FNYEAQ. Trimming took 1 base from V and 6 from J; bases not matched to a gene: 4. This chain's CDR3 is CASSLGQGAGDTQYF. The CDR3, as DNA: TGTGCCAGCAGCTTAGGACAGGGGGCGGGGGATACGCAGTATTTT.

The J gene is TRBJ2-2, the V gene TRBV9; no clear D. CDR3 length equals 14 residues. The germline V and J ends were trimmed by 4 bases and 0 bases, with 7 bases remaining between them. CDR1 and CDR2 (germline): SGDLS, YYNGEE. The CDR3 reads CASSRRSNTGELFF. In DNA, the CDR3 is TGTGCCAGCAGCCGCAGGTCGAACACCGGGGAGCTGTTTTTT.

This chain connects TRBV5-5 to TRBJ1-1, with a tentative D call TRBD1 (6 bases). Germline assignment: CDR1 SGHKS and CDR2 YYEKEE (reference sequence). The CDR3 extends over 14 amino acids. Between the trimmed V and J ends, which lost 1 base and 5 bases, there was a span of 12 bases. The CDR3 nucleotides are TGTGCCAGCAGCTTGTTGGACAGTTGGACTGAAGCTTTCTTT. Translated, it gives CASSLLDSWTEAFF. The complete variable domain, with remaining parts taken from reference TRBV5-5 and TRBJ1-1, reads DAGVTQSPTHLIKTRGQQVTLRCSPISGHKSVSWYQQVLGQGPQFIFQYYEKEERGRGNFPDRFSARQFPNYSSELNVNALLLGDSALYLCASSLLDSWTEAFFGQGTRLTVV.

V gene TRBV9 combines with J gene TRBJ1-1, with no clear D. V lost 0 bases to trimming and J lost 1 base, with 7 bases between them. The CDR3 is made up of 14 amino acids. The germline V gene encodes CDR1 SGDLS and CDR2 YYNGEE. The CDR3 DNA reads as TGTGCCAGCAGCGTAGCTACGGGGAACACTGAAGCTTTCTTT. Translation: CASSVATGNTEAFF. The full variable domain, in which reference TRBV9 and TRBJ1-1 provide the parts outside the CDR3, is DSGVTQTPKHLITATGQRVTLRCSPRSGDLSVYWYQQSLDQGLQFLIQYYNGEERAKGNILERFSAQQFPDLHSELNLSSLELGDSALYFCASSVATGNTEAFFGQGTRLTVV.

The chain has TRBV9 and TRBJ2-2; D is ambiguous. The CDR3 is 16 residues long. Trimming stripped 0 bases from V and 7 bases from J, with 16 bases between. Per the germline V gene, CDR1 is SGDLS and CDR2 is YYNGEE. The CDR3 coding sequence is TGTGCCAGCAGCGTAGGGCTCAGGCAAGGCAACGGGGAGCTGTTTTTT. Its protein product is CASSVGLRQGNGELFF.

This rearrangement joins TRBV6-5 to TRBJ1-3; no clear D. V lost 6 bases, J lost 1 base, and 13 bases lay in between. The CDR3 length is 15 residues. CDR1 is MNHEY and CDR2 is SVGAGI in the germline V gene. The CDR3 here is CASSPAILSGNTIYF. CDR3 in DNA: TGTGCCAGCAGCCCCGCGATACTATCTGGAAACACCATATATTTT.

In the case of this clone: Other nucleotide sequences from this sample produce the same CDR3. The rearrangement joins TRBV5-1 to TRBJ2-3; tentative D call: TRBD1 (5 bases). With 2 bases removed from V and 0 bases from J, the gap between germline ends came to 7 bases. The CDR3 has 14 residues. Germline CDR1 SGHRS, CDR2 YFSETQ. CDR3 amino acids: CASSLDSSTDTQYF. The CDR3, as DNA: TGCGCCAGCAGCTTAGACAGTAGCACAGATACGCAGTATTTT.

The genes are TRBV11-3 and TRBJ2-3; 12 bases agree with TRBD2. J lost 4 bases, V lost 5 bases, and 7 bases had no gene match. The CDR3 covers 16 residues. The V gene's germline CDR1 is SGHNT and CDR2 YENEEA. The CDR3 spells CASSVSSGGAPDTQYF. The CDR3 DNA is TGTGCCAGCAGCGTCTCTAGCGGGGGGGCCCCAGATACGCAGTATTTT.